This is a list of T cell receptor beta chains from one sample in a study of cytomegalovirus exposure and HLA in healthy donors. Sequenced by immunoSEQ multiplex PCR; TCRdb stores in-frame clones only, minus some. The data contain about 140,000 clones, roughly 75% of them singletons. The sequenced sample was PBMCs. The receptors were gathered from a man aged 35-49 years in good health and CMV-seronegative. The CDR3 runs from the conserved cysteine through the conserved F or W. D genes are given only for firm matches. Clone size, where shown, is once, few, many, or a class for clones that have expanded.

v_gene	j_gene	d_gene	abundance	CDR3aa	CDR3nt
TRBV7-3	TRBJ2-2	NA	NA	CASRVRARDGELFF	TGTGCCAGCAGGGTCCGGGCCAGGGACGGGGAGCTGTTTTTT
TRBV2	TRBJ1-3	TRBD1	NA	CASSEARGSGNTIYF	TGTGCCAGCAGTGAAGCCAGGGGGTCTGGAAACACCATATATTTT
TRBV28	TRBJ1-4	NA	NA	CASSDDRISRPLANEKLFF	TGTGCCAGCAGTGACGACAGGATCTCCCGTCCGCTCGCTAATGAAAAACTGTTTTTT
TRBV7-9	TRBJ1-1	TRBD1	few	CASSERQGVNTEAFF	TGTGCCAGCAGCGAACGACAGGGGGTGAACACTGAAGCTTTCTTT
TRBV28	TRBJ1-5	NA	NA	CASSLRGVAGQPQHF	TGTGCCAGCAGTTTACGGGGTGTTGCCGGTCAGCCCCAGCATTTT
TRBV7-7	TRBJ2-5	NA	NA	CASSPLDSSPVTQYF	TGTGCCAGCAGCCCCCTGGACTCGAGCCCCGTGACCCAGTACTTC
TRBV10-3	TRBJ1-1	TRBD1	NA	CAISEQGEVGTEAFF	TGTGCCATCAGTGAACAGGGGGAGGTGGGCACTGAAGCTTTCTTT
TRBV7-3	TRBJ2-3	NA	NA	CASSLGDFSDTQYF	TGTGCCAGCAGCTTGGGGGACTTTTCAGATACGCAGTATTTT
TRBV7-2	TRBJ1-2	TRBD1	NA	CASSPEGTVYGYTF	TGTGCCAGCAGCCCCGAGGGGACAGTCTACGGCTACACCTTC
TRBV15	TRBJ2-5	NA	few	CATSLGLGGVKETQYF	TGTGCCACCAGTCTCGGCTTAGGGGGGGTTAAAGAGACCCAGTACTTC
TRBV5-1	TRBJ2-3	TRBD2	NA	CASSTRTSGPTDTQYF	TGCGCCAGCAGCACCCGGACTAGCGGGCCTACAGATACGCAGTATTTT
TRBV5-1	TRBJ2-7	TRBD1	NA	CASSPGDSSYEQYF	TGCGCCAGCAGCCCCGGGGACAGCTCCTACGAGCAGTACTTC
TRBV5-6	TRBJ2-3	NA	NA	CASSLDEGALRPRTDTQYF	TGTGCCAGCAGCTTGGACGAAGGGGCCCTGAGACCCCGCACAGATACGCAGTATTTT
TRBV7-3	TRBJ2-2	NA	once	CASSFGQPNTGELFF	TGTGCCAGCAGCTTTGGACAGCCGAACACCGGGGAGCTGTTTTTT
TRBV9	TRBJ2-1	TRBD2	few	CASSDGLAADNEQFF	TGTGCCAGCAGCGACGGACTAGCTGCTGATAATGAGCAGTTCTTC
TRBV7-9	TRBJ2-5	TRBD2	NA	CASRVWGPAGAQETQYF	TGTGCCAGCAGGGTCTGGGGCCCAGCGGGGGCTCAAGAGACCCAGTACTTC
TRBV5-1	TRBJ1-2	TRBD1	few	CASSLQLGQGGNYGYTF	TGCGCCAGCAGCTTACAATTGGGACAGGGGGGGAACTATGGCTACACCTTC
TRBV5-1	TRBJ2-5	NA	NA	CASSFGAAQETQYF	TGCGCCAGCAGCTTTGGGGCCGCCCAAGAGACCCAGTACTTC
TRBV4-2	TRBJ2-6	TRBD2	NA	CASSQGSGRVRVLTF	TGTGCCAGCAGCCAAGGGTCCGGGAGGGTCCGGGTCCTGACTTTC
TRBV18	TRBJ1-5	NA	NA	CASSLSGNQPQHF	TGTGCCAGCTCACTTTCGGGCAATCAGCCCCAGCATTTT
TRBV27	TRBJ1-3	NA	few	CASSPWPVLSGNTIYF	TGTGCCAGCAGTCCCTGGCCAGTCCTCTCTGGAAACACCATATATTTT
TRBV5-1	TRBJ2-2	TRBD1	NA	CASTSGQGDTGELFF	TGCGCCAGCACCTCGGGACAGGGAGACACCGGGGAGCTGTTTTTT
TRBV5-1	TRBJ1-1	NA	NA	CASSLVSVNTEAFF	TGCGCCAGCAGCTTGGTAAGCGTGAACACTGAAGCTTTCTTT
TRBV6-1	TRBJ2-5	NA	NA	CASRRAFQETQYF	TGTGCCAGCAGGCGAGCGTTCCAAGAGACCCAGTACTTC
TRBV6-5	TRBJ2-2	NA	NA	CASIPGVGGELFF	TGTGCCAGCATTCCGGGGGTCGGCGGGGAGCTGTTTTTT
TRBV5-6	TRBJ1-1	NA	NA	CASSLTGWGRDTEAFF	TGTGCCAGCAGCTTGACAGGTTGGGGAAGGGACACTGAAGCTTTCTTT
TRBV7-7	TRBJ2-1	NA	once	CASSPGVYGEYNEQFF	TGTGCCAGCAGCCCCGGAGTCTACGGGGAGTACAATGAGCAGTTCTTC
TRBV4-3	TRBJ2-7	TRBD1	NA	CASSRIQGSYEQYF	TGCGCCAGCAGCCGAATACAGGGGTCCTACGAGCAGTACTTC
TRBV5-4	TRBJ2-7	NA	NA	CASSLGGTGVTHEQYF	TGTGCCAGCAGCTTGGGGGGAACGGGGGTTACTCACGAGCAGTACTTC
TRBV14	TRBJ2-3	NA	NA	CASSQGVHTDTQYF	TGTGCCAGCAGCCAAGGAGTCCACACAGATACGCAGTATTTT
TRBV7-9	TRBJ2-3	NA	NA	CASSLGQADTQYF	TGTGCCAGCAGCTTAGGCCAGGCAGATACGCAGTATTTT
TRBV7-2	TRBJ2-1	NA	NA	CASSPRGSYNEQFF	TGTGCCAGCAGCCCCCGCGGCTCCTACAATGAGCAGTTCTTC
TRBV6-5	TRBJ2-5	NA	few	CASSTSGQETQYF	TGTGCCAGCAGCACCTCAGGCCAAGAGACCCAGTACTTC
TRBV20-1	TRBJ2-2	TRBD2	NA	CSARSSGRTFF	TGCAGTGCCCGTTCTAGCGGCAGAACGTTTTTT
TRBV5-1	TRBJ2-2	NA	NA	CASSLAGQVDTGELFF	TGCGCCAGCAGCTTGGCCGGCCAGGTGGACACCGGGGAGCTGTTTTTT
TRBV6-6	TRBJ2-1	TRBD1	NA	CASTPGQGTSYNEQFF	TGTGCCAGCACCCCAGGACAGGGAACCTCCTACAATGAGCAGTTCTTC
TRBV7-2	TRBJ1-3	NA	NA	CASSPRPLSGNTIYF	TGTGCCAGCAGCCCCAGGCCCCTCTCTGGAAACACCATATATTTT